This T cell receptor beta chain came from a study of identical twins. Only a few counts were recorded for this clonotype. The germline V gene has CDR1 LGHDT and CDR2 YNNKEL (reference sequence). Trimming pared 3 bases from V and 0 bases from J, leaving 18 bases between. The CDR3 has 19 residues. One entry per CDR3 protein, called by TCRdb with MiXCR from the 5' RACE reads. This sample has roughly 190,000 distinct CDR3 sequences, with 15% to 20% found just once. This same sample was also taken into another study, of T cells expressing NK-cell markers. This second report adds: Seven sequenced donors out of eight were HCMV-seropositive, one seronegative.

The clonotype originates from a woman between 18 and 30 years old in good health. The sequencing sample was made of CD8+ T cells sorted from blood. V gene TRBV3-1 combines with J gene TRBJ2-6; D gene ambiguous. The CDR3 is CASSHLTRIPSSGANVLTF. DNA for the CDR3: TGTGCCAGCAGCCACCTGACGCGTATTCCAAGCTCTGGGGCCAACGTCCTGACTTTC.